This T cell receptor beta chain was captured by sequencing in a study of identical twins (TCRdb year 2016). Concerning the study at large: TCR alpha and beta repertoires from monozygotic twins, unrelated adults of various ages and cord blood were deep-sequenced to test whether fetal clonotypes persist. To rule out contamination, the twin experiments were replicated at different times with different library preparation protocols.

All donors were healthy Caucasians. Three pairs of female monozygotic twins, all aged roughly 18 to 29 years, made up the twin cohort. Positive isolation kits from Invitrogen were used to isolate CD4+ and CD8+ T cell populations. V and J lose 3 bases and 7 bases, and a span of 22 bases separates them. There are 16 amino acids in the CDR3, from cysteine to phenylalanine inclusive. The entry retains the CDR3 DNA only, 48 bases that are in frame from base 1. CDR1 MDHEN and CDR2 SYDVKM are derived from the germline V gene. This clonotype was recorded at least ten times. What antigen it recognizes has not been identified. Base quality data are lacking; no much larger clone is found one base away. Broader findings and caveats from the paper: A weaker excess of twin sharing was found in beta out-of-frame sequences because the signal-to-noise ratio was lowered by fewer shared sequences. Recombination models systematically underestimated out-of-frame TCR alpha sharing in monozygotic twins but agreed with sharing between unrelated individuals. Zero-insertion analyses could be partly confounded by invariant T cells such as MAIT and iNKT, although diverse VJ usage argued against such confounding for most clonotypes. Because the same donors could not be followed over many years, the conclusions depended on cross-sectional statistical analysis. Fewer insertions were carried by abundant cord blood beta clonotypes; a weaker similar trend was observed in young adult naive repertoires, while no such trend was observed in memory repertoires. Out-of-frame TCR alpha sequences shared between twins showed an excess of low generation-probability sequences compared with coincidental sharing between unrelated individuals.

The library relied on 5' RACE. Instrument on record: Illumina HiSeq 2000. A universal primer binding site was introduced by template switching, and a unique molecular identifier was present in the final cDNA, enabling accurate counting of TCR cDNA molecules. Specific primers in the conserved constant-segment region were used to synthesize first-strand cDNA for the TCR alpha and beta chains. To control for contamination, each cDNA library was double barcoded with a SMART-Mk sample barcode plus Illumina barcodes. TruSeq adapter sequences, together with Illumina sample barcodes, were added in two successive PCR steps. The TCR alpha and beta cDNA libraries were sequenced on the Illumina HiSeq platform using custom primers. As for the original processing: MiGEC was used to process raw reads and extract unique molecular identifiers, and MiXCR was used to find CDR3 positions. For each individual, recombination models were inferred using an EM algorithm with the repgenHMM and IGoR tools. The analysis of shared clonotypes was done with the tcR package in R, with sharing normalized by the product of cloneset sizes. To study raw recombination free of thymic and clonal selection effects, out-of-frame nonproductive sequences were analyzed. TCRdb reanalyzed the raw reads on its own, using fastp at Q25 for trimming and MiXCR for clone calling, and kept in-frame beta chains. Merged by CDR3 protein, the rows form single entries marked with the most common genes and DNA. These V and J calls rely on TCRdb rather than the paper's analysis. This sample holds just over 450,000 distinct CDR3 sequences; 11% to 15% were observed only once. More than 0.5% of the sample is held by the ten biggest clonotypes.

In addition, the sample was reused for a study of yellow fever vaccine responses in identical twins. That second report states: The T cell response to vaccination in identical twins was reported by the authors to appear partly convergent and partly personalized. Focusing on identical twins, the study followed the T cell clones that responded to the vaccine, and did so with precision.

This sequence was found in a woman under 30 in good health. The sample was CD4+ T cells sorted from blood. The chain links TRBV28 with TRBJ2-7; matching of 6 bases hints at TRBD2 as the D gene. The CDR3 has the sequence CASSFGSAGTATEQYF. At the DNA level, the sequence is TGTGCCAGCAGTTTCGGGTCGGCGGGGACCGCTACGGAGCAGTACTTC.